A single sample gave rise to the 3 T cell receptor beta chains below, sequenced in a study of OX40 agonist ivuxolimab in advanced cancers. TCRdb's table, derived via immunoSEQ multiplex PCR, lists solely in-frame clones and lacks some. Found here are around 70,000 clones, 65% to 90% of them singletons; the top ten hold 1.1%. Material: CD4+ or CD8+ T cells sorted from blood, obtained in a trial of the OX40 agonist ivuxolimab. These receptor sequences come from an adult with an advanced solid tumor such as melanoma, head and neck, liver or kidney cancer.

The CDR3 nucleotides read TGTGCCAGCAGCCCGACAGGGGGCGACCCCTATGGCTACACCTTC. Amino acids: CASSPTGGDPYGYTF. This chain links TRBV11-2 with TRBJ1-2; 10 nucleotides agree with TRBD1. Losses at the gene ends were 5 bases for V and 4 bases for J; bases not matched to a gene: 7. The CDR3 covers 15 residues. Germline V gene data show CDR1 as SGHAT and CDR2 as FQNNGV. Full variable domain (remainder filled in from reference TRBV11-2 and TRBJ1-2): EAGVAQSPRYKIIEKRQSVAFWCNPISGHATLYWYQQILGQGPKLLIQFQNNGVVDDSQLPKDRFSAERLKGVDSTLKIQPAKLEDSAVYLCASSPTGGDPYGYTFGSGTRLTVV.

The rearrangement links TRBV27 to TRBJ1-1; unclear D gene. The germline V and J ends were trimmed by 5 bases and 0 bases, with 7 bases remaining between them. The CDR3 is 13 residues long. Germline V gene lookup returns CDR1 MNHEY and CDR2 SMNVEV (reference sequence). The CDR3 spells CASSPVMNTEAFF. The CDR3 DNA sequence: TGTGCCAGCAGTCCAGTAATGAACACTGAAGCTTTCTTT.

V and J are TRBV2 and TRBJ1-5; the D is unclear. Trimming cost V 6 bases and J 5 bases, with 8 bases left between them. The germline CDR1 and CDR2 sequences are SNHLY and FYNNEI. This CDR3 is 12 amino acids long. The CDR3 DNA sequence: TGTGCCAGCAGCGACCCGGATCAGCCCCAGCATTTT. Translation: CASSDPDQPQHF.